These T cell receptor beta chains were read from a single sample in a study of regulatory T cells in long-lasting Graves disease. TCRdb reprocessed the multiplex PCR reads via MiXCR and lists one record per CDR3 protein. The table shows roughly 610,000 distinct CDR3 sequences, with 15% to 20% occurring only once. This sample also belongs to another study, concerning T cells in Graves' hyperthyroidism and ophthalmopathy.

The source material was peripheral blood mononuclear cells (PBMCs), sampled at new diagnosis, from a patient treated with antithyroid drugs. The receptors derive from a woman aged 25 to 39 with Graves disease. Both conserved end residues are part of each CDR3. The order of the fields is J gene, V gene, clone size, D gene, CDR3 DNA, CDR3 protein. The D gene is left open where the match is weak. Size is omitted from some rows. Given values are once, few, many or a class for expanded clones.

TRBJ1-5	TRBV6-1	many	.	TGTGCCAGCAGTAGTTACGGTCAGCCCCAGCATTTT	CASSSYGQPQHF
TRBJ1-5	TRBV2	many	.	TGTGCCAGCAGTCGCAGGGGAAGCAATCAGCCCCAGCATTTT	CASSRRGSNQPQHF
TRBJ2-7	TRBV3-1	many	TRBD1	TGTGCCAGCAGCCAAACCCCGGGACAGTCCTACGAGCAGTACTTC	CASSQTPGQSYEQYF
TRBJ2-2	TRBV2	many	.	TGTGCCAGCAGTGCCCGGGACAACTCCGGGGAGCTGTTTTTT	CASSARDNSGELFF
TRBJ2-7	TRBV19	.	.	TGTGCCAGTAGTATCGGACTTGGCACCGAGCAGTACTTC	CASSIGLGTEQYF
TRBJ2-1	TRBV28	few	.	TGTGCCAGCAGTTTCGCCTCGCTTATCGGTGAGCAGTTCTTC	CASSFASLIGEQFF
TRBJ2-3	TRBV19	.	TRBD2	TGTGCCAGTAGTATGAGCGGGGCCACAGATACGCAGTATTTT	CASSMSGATDTQYF
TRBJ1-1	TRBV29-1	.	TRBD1	TGCAGCGTTGTTACCGGGACAGGGAAAACTGAAGCTTTCTTT	CSVVTGTGKTEAFF
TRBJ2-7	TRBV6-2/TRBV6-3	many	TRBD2	TGTGCCAGCCCGCCCGGGACTAGCGGGCTCGAGCAGTACTTC	CASPPGTSGLEQYF
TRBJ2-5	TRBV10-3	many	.	TGTGCCATCAGAGACAGTACGGGGGAGACCCAGTACTTC	CAIRDSTGETQYF
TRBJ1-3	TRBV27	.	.	TGTGCCAGCAGGGAAAAGGTGGACGGCTACTCTGGAAACACCATATATTTT	CASREKVDGYSGNTIYF
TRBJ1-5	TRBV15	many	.	TGTGCCACCAGCACCTTGAGGGGAGATGGCAATCAGCCCCAGCATTTT	CATSTLRGDGNQPQHF
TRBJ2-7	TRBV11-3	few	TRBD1	TGTGCCAGCAGCTTCCGACAGGGGGGCCCCTACGAGCAGTACTTC	CASSFRQGGPYEQYF
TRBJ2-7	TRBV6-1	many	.	TGTGCCAGCAGCCTACGCGGGTTTAGCCGTGGGGAGCAGTACTTC	CASSLRGFSRGEQYF
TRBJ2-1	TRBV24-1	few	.	TGTGCCACCAGTGATTCCCGGGTCCTGCGCGGCAATGAGCAGTTCTTC	CATSDSRVLRGNEQFF
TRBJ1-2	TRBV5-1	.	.	TGCGCCAGCAGCTTGGATACAAATGGTGGCTACACCTTC	CASSLDTNGGYTF
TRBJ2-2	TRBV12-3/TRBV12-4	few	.	TGTGCCACCATGGACAGATCGAACACCGGGGAGCTGTTTTTT	CATMDRSNTGELFF
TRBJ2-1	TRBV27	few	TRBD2	TGTGCCAGCAGAGCGGGAGGGATTTACAATGAGCAGTTCTTC	CASRAGGIYNEQFF
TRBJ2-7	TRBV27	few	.	TGTGCCAGCAGGACCGGGCCCCCAGACTCCTACGAGCAGTACTTC	CASRTGPPDSYEQYF
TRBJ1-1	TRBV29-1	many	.	TGCAGCGTTGTGGGGAACACTGAAGCTTTCTTT	CSVVGNTEAFF
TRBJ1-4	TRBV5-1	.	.	TGCGCCAGCAGAGTCTCCTCTAATGAAAAACTGTTTTTT	CASRVSSNEKLFF
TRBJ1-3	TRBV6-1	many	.	TGTGCCAGCCGGATGACGGGGGGTAACTCTGGAAACACCATATATTTT	CASRMTGGNSGNTIYF
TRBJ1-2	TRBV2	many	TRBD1	TGTGCCAGCAAGGCAGGGGGCGCAAGCTATGGCTACACCTTC	CASKAGGASYGYTF
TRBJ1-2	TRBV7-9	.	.	TGTGCCAGCAGCTTAGTATCCCCTAACTATGGCTACACCTTC	CASSLVSPNYGYTF
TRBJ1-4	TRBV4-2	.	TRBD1	TGTGCCAGCAGCCAAGATAGGGGGCCTCCTGAAAAACTGTTTTTT	CASSQDRGPPEKLFF
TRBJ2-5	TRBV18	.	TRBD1	TGTGCCAGCTCACAAGGACAGGTAGAGACCCAGTACTTC	CASSQGQVETQYF
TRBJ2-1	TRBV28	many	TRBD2	TGTGCCAGCAGTTTACTAGCGGGAGCTCGTGAGCAGTTCTTC	CASSLLAGAREQFF
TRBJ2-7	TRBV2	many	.	TGTGCCAGCAGAGAGGGGTTTCAGATGATAGAGCAGTACTTC	CASREGFQMIEQYF
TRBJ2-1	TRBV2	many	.	TGTGCCAGCAGTGAAGTCGGGAGAGCAGGCAATGAGCAGTTCTTC	CASSEVGRAGNEQFF
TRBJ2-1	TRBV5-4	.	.	TGTGCCAGCAGCCGTAGCGGTTCTGGCTCCTACAATGAGCAGTTCTTC	CASSRSGSGSYNEQFF
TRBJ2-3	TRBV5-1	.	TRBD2	TGCGCCAGCAGTATTGCGGGAGTCACCGTCACAGATACGCAGTATTTT	CASSIAGVTVTDTQYF
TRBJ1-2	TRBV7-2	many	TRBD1	TGTGCCAGCAGCTTACTGGGACAGCTTAACTATGGCTACACCTTC	CASSLLGQLNYGYTF
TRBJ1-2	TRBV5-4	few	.	TGTGCCAGCAGCTCTGGGGCCCGATATGGCTACACCTTC	CASSSGARYGYTF
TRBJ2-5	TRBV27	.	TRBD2	TGTGCCAGCAGTTTATCGACTAGCGGGGGGGAGGAGACCCAGTACTTC	CASSLSTSGGEETQYF
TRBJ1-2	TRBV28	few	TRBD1	TGTGCCAGCAGTCCCTCGACAGGGGCTACCGTATGGAGCTATGGCTACACCTTC	CASSPSTGATVWSYGYTF
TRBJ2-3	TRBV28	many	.	TGTGCCAGCAGCGGCGGAGGCCTGTCGCAGTATTTT	CASSGGGLSQYF
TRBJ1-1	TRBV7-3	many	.	TGTGCCAGCAGCTTAAGAAATGGGAACACTGAAGCTTTCTTT	CASSLRNGNTEAFF
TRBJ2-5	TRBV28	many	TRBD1	TGTGCCAGCAGTTTACAGGGGGCTTGGGAGACCCAGTACTTC	CASSLQGAWETQYF
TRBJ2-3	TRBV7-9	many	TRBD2	TGTGCCAGCAGCTTCCGACTAGCGGGCACAGATACGCAGTATTTT	CASSFRLAGTDTQYF
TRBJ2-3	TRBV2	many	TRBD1	TGTGCCAGCAGGACAGGGTTGATAGATACGCAGTATTTT	CASRTGLIDTQYF
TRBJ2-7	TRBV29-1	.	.	TGCAGCGTCCGGGACGGTTCCTACGAGCAGTACTTC	CSVRDGSYEQYF
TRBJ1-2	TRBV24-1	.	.	TGTGCCACCAGTGATCCCGGTCATGGCTACACCTTC	CATSDPGHGYTF
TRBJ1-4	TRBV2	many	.	TGTGCCAGCTCGAGACGGGCACTAAGGACTAATGAAAAACTGTTTTTT	CASSRRALRTNEKLFF
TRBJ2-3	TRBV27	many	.	TGTGCCAGCAGTGGTAGGGCGGCGATCACAGATACGCAGTATTTT	CASSGRAAITDTQYF
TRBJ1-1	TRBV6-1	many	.	TGTGCCAGCAGTCTACCGGGGGGTTCCTGGTACACTGAAGCTTTCTTT	CASSLPGGSWYTEAFF
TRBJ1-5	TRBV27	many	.	TGTGCCAGCAGTTCTTGGGACGGAGATCAGCCCCAGCATTTT	CASSSWDGDQPQHF
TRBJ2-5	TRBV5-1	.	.	TGTGCCAGCAGCTCGGGACGGACAGAGACCCAGTACTTC	CASSSGRTETQYF
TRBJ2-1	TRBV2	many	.	TGTGCCAGCAGTTCGGGCAGGAGCTCCTCCAATGAGCAGTTCTTC	CASSSGRSSSNEQFF
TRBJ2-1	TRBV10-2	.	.	TGCGCCAGCAGTCAGCGGTTCAGCTCCTACAATGAGCAGTTCTTC	CASSQRFSSYNEQFF
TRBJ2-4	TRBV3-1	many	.	TGTGCCAGCAGCCAAGGCCCCGGGGACATTCAGTACTTC	CASSQGPGDIQYF